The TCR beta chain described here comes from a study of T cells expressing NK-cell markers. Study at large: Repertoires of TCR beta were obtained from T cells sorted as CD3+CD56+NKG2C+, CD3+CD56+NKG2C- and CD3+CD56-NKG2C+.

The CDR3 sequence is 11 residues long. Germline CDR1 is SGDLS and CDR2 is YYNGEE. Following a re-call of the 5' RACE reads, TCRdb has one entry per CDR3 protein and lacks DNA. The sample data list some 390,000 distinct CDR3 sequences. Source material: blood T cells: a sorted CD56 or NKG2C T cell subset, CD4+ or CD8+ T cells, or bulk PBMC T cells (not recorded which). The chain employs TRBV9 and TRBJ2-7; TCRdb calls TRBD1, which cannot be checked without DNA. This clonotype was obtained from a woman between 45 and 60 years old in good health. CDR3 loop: CASSLGQEQYF.